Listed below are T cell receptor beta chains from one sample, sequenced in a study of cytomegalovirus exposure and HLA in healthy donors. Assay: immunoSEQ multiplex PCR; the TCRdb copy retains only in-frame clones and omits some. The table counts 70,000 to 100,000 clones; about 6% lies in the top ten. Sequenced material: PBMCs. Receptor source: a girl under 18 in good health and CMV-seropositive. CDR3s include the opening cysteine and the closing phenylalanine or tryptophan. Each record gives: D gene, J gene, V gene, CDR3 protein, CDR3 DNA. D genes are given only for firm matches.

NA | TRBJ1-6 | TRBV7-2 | CASSLNSIVESSPLHF | TGTGCCAGCAGCTTAAATTCGATCGTGGAGAGTTCACCCCTCCACTTT
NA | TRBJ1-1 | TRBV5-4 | CASSPTGNEAFF | TGTGCCAGCAGCCCCACAGGGAACGAAGCTTTCTTT
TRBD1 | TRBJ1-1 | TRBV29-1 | CSVKGQYMNTEAFF | TGCAGCGTTAAGGGACAGTACATGAACACTGAAGCTTTCTTT
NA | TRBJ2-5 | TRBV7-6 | CASSRTTGTQETQYF | TGTGCCAGCAGCCGAACTACCGGGACTCAAGAGACCCAGTACTTC
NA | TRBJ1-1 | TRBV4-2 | CASSQTLGNTEAFF | TGTGCCAGCAGCCAAACTCTAGGGAACACTGAAGCTTTCTTT
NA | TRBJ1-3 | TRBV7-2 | CASSLIPSSGNTIYF | TGTGCCAGCAGCTTAATTCCGAGCTCTGGAAACACCATATATTTT
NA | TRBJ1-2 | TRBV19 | CASGTLQGYGYTF | TGTGCCAGTGGGACACTTCAGGGATATGGCTACACCTTC
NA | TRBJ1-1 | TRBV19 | CASSPPGGTEAFF | TGTGCCAGTAGCCCTCCGGGGGGGACTGAAGCTTTCTTT
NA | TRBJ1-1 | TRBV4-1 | CASSPFGQANTEAFF | TGCGCCAGCAGCCCGTTTGGTCAGGCGAACACTGAAGCTTTCTTT
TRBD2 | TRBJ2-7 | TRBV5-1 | CASSLDEGLASYEQYF | TGCGCCAGCAGCTTGGACGAGGGACTAGCGAGCTACGAGCAGTACTTC
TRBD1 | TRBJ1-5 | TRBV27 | CASSPRTGGRRIRPQHF | TGTGCCAGCAGTCCGCGGACAGGGGGAAGGCGAATTCGGCCCCAGCATTTT
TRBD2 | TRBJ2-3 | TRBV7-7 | CASSLVGGDTQYF | TGTGCCAGCAGCTTAGTCGGGGGGGATACGCAGTATTTT
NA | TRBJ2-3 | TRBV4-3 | CASSQGRAGTSTDTQYF | TGCGCCAGCAGCCAAGGGCGAGCCGGGACTTCCACAGATACGCAGTATTTT
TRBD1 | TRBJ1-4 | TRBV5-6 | CASSGMTGANEKLFF | TGTGCCAGCAGCGGGATGACAGGGGCTAATGAAAAACTGTTTTTT
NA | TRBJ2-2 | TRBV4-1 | CASSQANTGGTGELFF | TGCGCCAGCAGCCAAGCCAATACCGGTGGCACCGGGGAGCTGTTTTTT
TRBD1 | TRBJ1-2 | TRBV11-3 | CASSIQGWDGYTF | TGTGCCAGCAGCATACAGGGGTGGGATGGCTACACCTTC
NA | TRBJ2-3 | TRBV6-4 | CASSSSSTDTQYF | TGTGCCAGCTCTAGTTCCAGCACAGATACGCAGTATTTT
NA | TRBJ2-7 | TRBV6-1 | CASRGAGQPYEQYF | TGTGCCAGCAGAGGGGCGGGGCAACCCTACGAGCAGTACTTC
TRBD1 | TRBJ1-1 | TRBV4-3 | CASSQNRGEGSEAFF | TGCGCCAGCAGCCAAAACAGGGGCGAGGGGTCTGAAGCTTTCTTT
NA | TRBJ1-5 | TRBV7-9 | CASSPMGGALEPQHF | TGTGCCAGCAGCCCGATGGGGGGGGCCCTGGAGCCCCAGCATTTT
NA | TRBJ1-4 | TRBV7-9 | CASGEAATNEKLFF | TGTGCCAGCGGTGAAGCTGCAACTAATGAAAAACTGTTTTTT
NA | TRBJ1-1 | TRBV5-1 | CASSLRAGLDTEAFF | TGCGCCAGCAGCTTGAGGGCAGGGCTGGACACTGAAGCTTTCTTT
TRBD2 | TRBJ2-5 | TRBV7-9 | CASSVPRGGRYF | TGTGCCAGCAGCGTACCACGGGGGGGACGGTACTTC
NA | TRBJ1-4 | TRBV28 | CASSSNGEGDEKLFF | TGTGCCAGCAGTTCCAATGGGGAAGGGGATGAAAAACTGTTTTTT
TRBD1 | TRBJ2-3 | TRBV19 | CASSIVAGGGTDTQYF | TGTGCCAGTAGTATAGTCGCAGGGGGAGGCACAGATACGCAGTATTTT
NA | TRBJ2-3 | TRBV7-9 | CASSFPADTQYF | TGTGCCAGCAGCTTCCCCGCGGATACGCAGTATTTT
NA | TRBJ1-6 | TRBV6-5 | CASLPRRANNSPLHF | TGTGCCAGTCTCCCTCGCAGGGCCAATAATTCACCCCTCCACTTT
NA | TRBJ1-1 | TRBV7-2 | CASSLTEMNTEAFF | TGTGCCAGCAGCTTAACAGAGATGAACACTGAAGCTTTCTTT
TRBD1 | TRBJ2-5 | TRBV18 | CASSPQTGGSETQYF | TGTGCCAGCTCACCACAGACAGGGGGCTCAGAGACCCAGTACTTC
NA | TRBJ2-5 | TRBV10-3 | CAISARETQYF | TGTGCCATCAGTGCCCGGGAGACCCAGTACTTC
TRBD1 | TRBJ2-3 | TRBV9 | CASSVGQRDTQYF | TGTGCCAGCAGCGTGGGACAGCGAGATACGCAGTATTTT
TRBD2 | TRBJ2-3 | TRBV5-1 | CASSSSGVTDTQYF | TGCGCCAGCAGCTCGAGCGGGGTCACAGATACGCAGTATTTT
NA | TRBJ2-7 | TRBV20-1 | CSARGSSEQYF | TGCAGTGCTAGAGGCTCCAGCGAGCAGTACTTC
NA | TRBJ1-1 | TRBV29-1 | CSVEKGVPKAFF | TGCAGCGTTGAAAAGGGAGTCCCGAAAGCTTTCTTT
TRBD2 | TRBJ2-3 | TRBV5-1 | CASSLGGLAGSDTQYF | TGCGCCAGCAGCTTGGGTGGACTAGCGGGGTCAGATACGCAGTATTTT
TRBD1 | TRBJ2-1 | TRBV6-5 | CASSSSGTGFYNEQFF | TGTGCCAGCAGTTCCTCCGGGACAGGCTTTTACAATGAGCAGTTCTTC
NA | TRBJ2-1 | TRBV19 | CASSITGRRTYSHNEQFF | TGTGCCAGTAGTATAACGGGCCGGAGGACTTATTCCCACAATGAGCAGTTCTTC